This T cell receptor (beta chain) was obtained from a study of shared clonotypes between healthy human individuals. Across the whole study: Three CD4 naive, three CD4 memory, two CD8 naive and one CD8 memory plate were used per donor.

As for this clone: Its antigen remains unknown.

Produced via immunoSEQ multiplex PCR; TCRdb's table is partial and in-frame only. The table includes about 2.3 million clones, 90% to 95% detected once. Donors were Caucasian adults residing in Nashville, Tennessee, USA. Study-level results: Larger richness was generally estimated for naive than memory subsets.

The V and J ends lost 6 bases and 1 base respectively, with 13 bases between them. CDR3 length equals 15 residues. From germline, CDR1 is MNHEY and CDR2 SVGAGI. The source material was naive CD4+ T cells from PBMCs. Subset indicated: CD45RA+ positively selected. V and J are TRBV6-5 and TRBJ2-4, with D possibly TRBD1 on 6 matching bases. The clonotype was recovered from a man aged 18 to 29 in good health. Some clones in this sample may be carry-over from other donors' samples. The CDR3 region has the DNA TGTGCCAGCAGGGCCGAGGGGGTGGCCAAAAACATTCAGTACTTC. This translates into CASRAEGVAKNIQYF.